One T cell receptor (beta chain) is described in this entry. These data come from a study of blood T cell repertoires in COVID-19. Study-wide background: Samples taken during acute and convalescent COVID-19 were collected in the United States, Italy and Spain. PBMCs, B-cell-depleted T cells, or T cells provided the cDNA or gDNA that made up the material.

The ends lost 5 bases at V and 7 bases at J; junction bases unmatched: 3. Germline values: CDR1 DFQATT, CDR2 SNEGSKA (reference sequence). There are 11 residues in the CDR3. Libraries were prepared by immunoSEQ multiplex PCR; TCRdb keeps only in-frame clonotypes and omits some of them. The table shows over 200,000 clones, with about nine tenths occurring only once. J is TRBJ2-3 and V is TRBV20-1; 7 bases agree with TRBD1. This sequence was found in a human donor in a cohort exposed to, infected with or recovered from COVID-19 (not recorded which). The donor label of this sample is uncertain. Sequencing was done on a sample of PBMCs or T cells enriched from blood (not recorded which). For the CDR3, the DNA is TGCAGTGCTGACAGGGTAAATACGCAGTATTTT. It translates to CSADRVNTQYF.